These 21 T cell receptor beta chains were all obtained from the same sample, sequenced in a study of T cell responses to AZD1222 COVID-19 vaccine. Measured with immunoSEQ multiplex PCR; TCRdb has only the in-frame clones, and not every one. The table records 130,000 to 150,000 clones, 82% of them present only once. Sequences were derived from peripheral blood, sampled on day 0 of MenACWY control vaccination. The origin of the receptors is an adult in good health.

The chain couples TRBV18 to TRBJ1-1, with D tentatively TRBD1 (6 bases). CDR1 and CDR2 (germline): KGHSH, LQKENI. The CDR3 totals 14 residues. The ends were cut back, 1 base at V and 2 bases at J, with 8 bases in the middle. The CDR3 nucleotides are TGTGCCAGCTCACCACGGGGGCTAAACACTGAAGCTTTCTTT. Amino acids: CASSPRGLNTEAFF.

This clone was found once. The chain uses TRBV18 and TRBJ1-5; TRBD1 is a possible D gene (5 bases). The germline CDR1 and CDR2 sequences are KGHSH and LQKENI. This CDR3 has 14 residues. V was shortened by 3 bases and J by 7 bases, with 13 bases between the two germline ends. CDR3 in amino acids: CASSPRGGQQPQHF. DNA of the CDR3: TGTGCCAGCTCACCCCGGGGCGGGCAACAGCCCCAGCATTTT. Combining the CDR3 with reference TRBV18 and TRBJ1-5 gives the whole variable domain NAGVMQNPRHLVRRRGQEARLRCSPMKGHSHVYWYRQLPEEGLKFMVYLQKENIIDESGMPKERFSAEFPKEGPSILRIQQVVRGDSAAYFCASSPRGGQQPQHFGDGTRLSIL.

CDR3 nucleotides: TGTGCCAGTCAGGGGTCTCTTGAAGCTTTCTTT. Translating gives CASQGSLEAFF. The chain carries TRBV19 and TRBJ1-1; TRBD1 might be the D (6 bases). Trimming stripped 8 bases from V and 7 bases from J, with 11 bases between. Germline CDR1 is LNHDA and CDR2 is SQIVND (reference sequence). The CDR3 has 11 amino acids.

The V call is TRBV5-4, the J call TRBJ2-3; D is perhaps TRBD2 (7 bases). This CDR3 contains 18 residues. Germline values: CDR1 SGHNT, CDR2 YYREEE (reference sequence). Trimming took off 0 bases at V and 4 bases at J, with 21 bases between the two ends. This CDR3 reads CASSLGEGGRRGADTQYF. The CDR3 nucleotides are TGTGCCAGCAGCTTGGGAGAGGGGGGGCGGAGGGGTGCAGATACGCAGTATTTT.

The genes are TRBV6-1 and TRBJ1-2; D might be TRBD1 (6 bases). The CDR3 extends over 15 amino acids. Germline V gene sequence: CDR1 MNHNS, CDR2 SASEGT. V was trimmed by 0 bases and J by 4 bases, leaving 12 bases between them. CDR3 protein: CASSEAGGSRYGYTF. CDR3 nucleotides: TGTGCCAGCAGTGAAGCAGGGGGGTCTCGCTATGGCTACACCTTC.

V is TRBV9 and J is TRBJ1-4; 8 nucleotides agree with TRBD1. Germline V gene data show CDR1 as SGDLS and CDR2 as YYNGEE. This CDR3 spans 18 amino acids. V was pared by 0 bases and J by 0 bases, with 7 bases of the junction left unmatched. The CDR3 spells CASSVAPGQAPTNEKLFF. The CDR3 DNA reads TGTGCCAGCAGCGTAGCCCCGGGACAGGCCCCAACTAATGAAAAACTGTTTTTT.

The V and J genes are TRBV5-1 and TRBJ1-6, with D hard to call. Germline V lookup: CDR1 SGHRS, CDR2 YFSETQ. V lost 0 bases, J lost 6 bases, and 10 bases lay in between. This CDR3 is built from 15 residues. Here the CDR3 reads CASSLEVSTNSPLHF. In nucleotides, the CDR3 is TGCGCCAGCAGCTTGGAAGTTTCTACTAATTCACCCCTCCACTTT.

The genes are TRBV21-1 and TRBJ2-1; the table's D call TRBD2 went unverified against the DNA. TRBV21-1 represents a pseudogene. The CDR3 totals 16 residues. The CDR3 DNA reads as TGTGCCAGCAGACCGAAAGTGGGGGGTCGAGGCAATGAGCAGTTCTTC. Its translation is CASRPKVGGRGNEQFF.

The rearrangement uses TRBV5-5 and TRBJ1-4; D uncertain. The V and J ends lost 5 bases and 3 bases respectively, with 11 bases between them. Germline loops: CDR1 SGHKS, CDR2 YYEKEE (reference sequence). The CDR3 extends over 14 amino acids. Here the CDR3 reads CASSGGGPNEKLFF. The DNA for the CDR3 is TGTGCCAGCAGTGGAGGAGGGCCTAATGAAAAACTGTTTTTT.

This rearrangement joins TRBV28 to TRBJ1-6; D gene unclear. Trimming shortened V by 2 bases and J by 4 bases, and 6 bases separated the two germline ends. The germline V gene has CDR1 MDHEN and CDR2 SYDVKM. This CDR3 contains 14 residues. The chain's CDR3 is CASSLQIYNSPLHF. The CDR3, as DNA: TGTGCCAGCAGTTTACAGATATATAATTCACCCCTCCACTTT. Based on the CDR3 plus reference TRBV28 and TRBJ1-6, the full variable domain is DVKVTQSSRYLVKRTGEKVFLECVQDMDHENMFWYRQDPGLGLRLIYFSYDVKMKEKGDIPEGYSVSREKKERFSLILESASTNQTSMYLCASSLQIYNSPLHFGNGTRLTVT.

The genes are TRBV6-2 or TRBV6-3 and TRBJ2-5, with TRBD2 identical over 10 bases. Germline-derived CDR1 and CDR2 are MNHEY and SVGEGT. V was pared by 2 bases and J by 7 bases, with 10 bases of the junction left unmatched. CDR3 length equals 16 residues. CDR3 nucleotide sequence: TGTGCCAGCAGTTACGAAGAGCGGGGGGGCCGGGGGACCCAGTACTTC. This sequence encodes CASSYEERGGRGTQYF.

The rearrangement links TRBV18 to TRBJ2-1; 7 bases are shared with TRBD2. The CDR3 is 14 amino acids. Per the germline V gene, CDR1 is KGHSH and CDR2 is LQKENI. The V and J ends lost 3 bases and 4 bases, in that order; junction bases with no gene match: 3. The chain's CDR3 is CASSPAGVYNEQFF. The CDR3, as DNA: TGTGCCAGCTCACCGGCGGGGGTATACAATGAGCAGTTCTTC.

The genes are TRBV23-1 and TRBJ1-3; 8 bases are a match to TRBD1. TRBV23-1 falls under the ORF class, with uncertain function. Trimming took 2 bases from V and 3 from J; bases not matched to a gene: 6. The CDR3 consists of 16 residues. This chain's CDR3 is CASSQPDRVGGNTIYF. CDR3 sequence (DNA): TGCGCCAGCAGTCAACCGGACAGGGTCGGTGGAAACACCATATATTTT.

The chain recombines TRBV27 with TRBJ2-7; 10 bases are shared with TRBD1. V gave up 4 bases and J gave up 3 bases; unmatched junction bases: 6. CDR3 length equals 15 residues. The germline V gene encodes CDR1 MNHEY and CDR2 SMNVEV (reference sequence). In DNA form, the CDR3 reads TGTGCCAGCAGTTCGACCGGGACAGGGGACTACGAGCAGTACTTC. It encodes CASSSTGTGDYEQYF.

The genes are TRBV15 and TRBJ2-2; D is ambiguous. Germline V gene lookup returns CDR1 LNHNV and CDR2 YYDKDF (reference sequence). This CDR3 comprises 14 residues. With 1 base removed from V and 5 bases from J, the gap between germline ends came to 8 bases. CDR3 sequence (DNA): TGTGCCACCAGCAGAGGTACAGAAACCGGGGAGCTGTTTTTT. It codes for CATSRGTETGELFF.

V and J are TRBV3-1 (or the pseudogene TRBV3-2) and TRBJ1-1; TRBD1 matches 9 bases. Trimming at V came to 5 bases and at J to 1 base, leaving 5 bases not matched to a gene. Germline loops: CDR1 LGHDT, CDR2 YNNKEL (reference sequence). This CDR3 comprises 15 residues. The CDR3 loop reads CASSDGTGRNTEAFF. In nucleotides, the CDR3 is TGTGCCAGCAGCGACGGGACAGGGAGGAACACTGAAGCTTTCTTT.

There are a few counts of this clone. This chain joins TRBV19 and TRBJ1-2; 10 bases match TRBD1. This CDR3 is built from 15 residues. CDR1 is LNHDA and CDR2 is SQIVND in the germline V gene (reference sequence). The V gene end was trimmed by 7 bases and the J gene end by 7 bases; junction bases not matched to a gene: 12. CDR3 coding DNA: TGTGCCAGTAAGGGACAGGGGAGGAGGTATAGTGGCTACACCTTC. Its protein product is CASKGQGRRYSGYTF.

The chain has TRBV10-1 and TRBJ2-2, with D perhaps given as TRBD1 or TRBD2 (5 bases each). Germline-derived CDR1 and CDR2 are WNHNN and SYGVQD (reference sequence). There are 16 residues in the CDR3. The V gene lost 2 bases and the J gene lost 4 bases, with 14 bases spanning the gap. The CDR3 reads CASSETGQTITGELFF. DNA of the CDR3: TGCGCCAGCAGTGAGACGGGGCAGACAATCACCGGGGAGCTGTTTTTT.

This clone was picked up one time. CDR3 nucleotide sequence: TGTGCCAGCAGCGTAGCTTTGGGGTTTAACACAGATACGCAGTATTTT. Protein product: CASSVALGFNTDTQYF. J is TRBJ2-3 and V is TRBV9; no definite D call. CDR1 and CDR2 (germline): SGDLS, YYNGEE. The V and J ends lost 0 bases and 2 bases respectively, with 13 bases between them. This CDR3 comprises 16 residues. The entire variable domain, with the rest obtained from reference TRBV9 and TRBJ2-3, is as follows: DSGVTQTPKHLITATGQRVTLRCSPRSGDLSVYWYQQSLDQGLQFLIQYYNGEERAKGNILERFSAQQFPDLHSELNLSSLELGDSALYFCASSVALGFNTDTQYFGPGTRLTVL.

Comments on this clone: In the same sample, other DNA sequences code for this CDR3. The chain uses TRBV12-3 or TRBV12-4 and TRBJ2-7; D ambiguous. Trimming removed 2 bases at V and 4 bases at J, with 6 bases between. The CDR3 spans 12 residues. The CDR3 DNA reads as TGTGCCAGCAGTTTACTTGGTTACGAGCAGTACTTC. This encodes CASSLLGYEQYF.

The gene calls are TRBV18 and TRBJ1-5; D is undetermined. CDR1 KGHSH and CDR2 LQKENI come from the germline V gene. This CDR3 comprises 14 residues. V lost 3 bases to trimming and J lost 6 bases, with 12 bases between them. The CDR3, as DNA: TGTGCCAGCTCACCGGGCCAGAACGGTCAGCCCCAGCATTTT. Protein sequence: CASSPGQNGQPQHF.